Listed here is a single T cell receptor (beta chain). The antigen remains undetermined. These data belong to a study of shared clonotypes between healthy human individuals. Study at large: Each donor contributed plates that comprised three CD4 naive, three CD4 memory, two CD8 naive and one CD8 memory. Findings of the study overall: What rarefaction showed was incomplete sorted-subset sequencing despite large depth.

Terminally differentiated effector memory CD45RA+ cells were excluded by CCR7 positive selection of CD45RO-negative cells. Using immunoSEQ multiplex PCR, the repertoire was profiled, and TCRdb retains in-frame clones only, with some absent. The sample holds about 2 million clones, roughly 94% seen once. CDR3 length equals 13 residues. The V and J ends lost 3 bases and 7 bases, in that order; junction bases with no gene match: 5. The germline gives CDR1 MNHEY, CDR2 SMNVEV (reference sequence). V gene TRBV27 combines with J gene TRBJ1-1, with 7 bases matching TRBD1. Sequencing was performed on naive CD8+ T cells sorted from blood. The clonotype originates from a man younger than 30 in good health. CDR3 DNA sequence: TGTGCCAGCAGTTTCGGGGGACAGTATGAAGCTTTCTTT. This gives the protein CASSFGGQYEAFF.